This T cell receptor (beta chain) appears in the sequencing data of a study of shared T cell receptors in the human thymus. Germline assignment: CDR1 SGHNT and CDR2 YENEEA. V dropped 5 bases and J dropped 10 bases, with 12 bases sitting between them. The CDR3 spans 12 residues. Method: immunoSEQ multiplex PCR; TCRdb's copy keeps in-frame clones and lacks some. The table has approximately 660,000 clones, over 75% seen once. The same sample was also used in a study of human thymus T cells. As that report states: Healthy Finnish infants undergoing corrective surgery for congenital heart defects were the donors. It was from resections taken during corrective heart surgery that the thymus tissue came. Thymic and blood repertoires appeared to display a bias in their usage of V and J genes. As related research reported, thymic repertoires overlapped highly among unrelated individuals.

Sequencing was performed on thymocytes. The TCR originated in a boy under two years old with a congenital heart defect. The chain couples TRBV11-3 to TRBJ2-1; D is possibly TRBD2 (5 bases). The CDR3 coding sequence is TGTGCCAGCAGCCGAACTAGGTTCGAGCAGTTCTTC. Translating it yields CASSRTRFEQFF.